This T cell receptor (beta chain) was found in a study of blood T cell repertoires in COVID-19. Authors' methods: Reference gene primer amplification yielded estimated nucleated cell counts. Generated by immunoSEQ multiplex PCR, the TCRdb table keeps only in-frame clones and is missing some. V and J calls plus clone size are reproduced from that table; the DNA served to infer D and trimming. The data show over 100,000 clones, 84% seen once. This clone was counted a single time. Germline-derived CDR1 and CDR2 are LGHDT and YNNKEL (reference sequence). The CDR3 consists of 15 residues. Between the trimmed V and J ends, which lost 0 bases and 0 bases, there was a span of 8 bases.

V and J are TRBV3-1 (or the pseudogene TRBV3-2) and TRBJ1-2, with unresolved D. Sequencing was carried out using peripheral blood. The clonotype was recovered from a woman in her fifties or sixties with acute or convalescent COVID-19. As DNA, the CDR3 is TGTGCCAGCAGCCAAGATTGGGGAGCTAACTATGGCTACACCTTC. This gives the protein CASSQDWGANYGYTF.